This T cell receptor beta chain stems from a study of blood T cell repertoires in COVID-19. In the study overall: PBMCs, B-cell-depleted T cells, or T cells provided the cDNA or gDNA that made up the material.

The germline CDR1 and CDR2 sequences are SGHAT and FQNNGV. This CDR3 has 14 amino acids. V was clipped by 5 bases and J by 5 bases, with 15 bases between them. Here immunoSEQ multiplex PCR was the method, and the copy in TCRdb shows in-frame clones only, minus some. In the table there are fewer than 200,000 clones, approximately 92% of which are singletons. This sequence originates from a woman between 50 and 59 years old with acute or convalescent COVID-19. The specimen was peripheral blood. The chain carries TRBV11-2 and TRBJ2-5; D possibly corresponds to TRBD2 (6 bases). The CDR3 DNA reads as TGTGCCAGCAGCCAGGAGGGCGGCTCGGAGACCCAGTACTTC. Its protein product is CASSQEGGSETQYF.